This T cell receptor (beta chain) stems from a study of cytomegalovirus exposure and HLA in healthy donors. Researchers ran the PCR with 60 Vbeta and 13 Jbeta primers. The data were produced by immunoSEQ multiplex PCR, yet TCRdb's version contains in-frame clones alone and is incomplete. The sample carries around 120,000 clones, 80% recorded once. Germline trimming cut 3 bases from V and 9 bases from J; bases unmatched to any gene: 10. The CDR3 is 14 residues long. Germline lookup yields CDR1 SGHTA and CDR2 FQGNSA. Comment on this clone: Its specificity is not known.

Regarding the study as a whole: TCR beta sequences reportedly predicted most subjects' HLA-A and HLA-B alleles accurately. The study flagged 150 to 200 TCR beta chains as cytomegalovirus-associated.

Input material: PBMCs. The chain links TRBV7-2 to TRBJ2-7; 8 nucleotides agree with TRBD2. This receptor was identified in a man younger than 40 in good health and CMV-seronegative. The CDR3 region has the DNA TGTGCCAGCAGCTTTACCGGGACTAGGCCAGGGCAGTACTTC. Translation gives CASSFTGTRPGQYF.